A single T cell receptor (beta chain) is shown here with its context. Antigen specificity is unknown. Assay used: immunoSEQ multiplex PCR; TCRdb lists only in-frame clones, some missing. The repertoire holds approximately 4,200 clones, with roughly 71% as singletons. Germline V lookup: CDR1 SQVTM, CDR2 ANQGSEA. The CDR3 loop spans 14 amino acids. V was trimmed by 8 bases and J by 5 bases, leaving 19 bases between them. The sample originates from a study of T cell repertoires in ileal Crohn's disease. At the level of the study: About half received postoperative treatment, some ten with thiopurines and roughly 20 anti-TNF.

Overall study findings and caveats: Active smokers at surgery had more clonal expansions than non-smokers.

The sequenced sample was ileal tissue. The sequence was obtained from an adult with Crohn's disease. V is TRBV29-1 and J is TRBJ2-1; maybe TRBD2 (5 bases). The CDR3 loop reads CSSEVWRPHNEQFF. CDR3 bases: TGCAGCTCCGAGGTTTGGAGGCCACACAATGAGCAGTTCTTC.